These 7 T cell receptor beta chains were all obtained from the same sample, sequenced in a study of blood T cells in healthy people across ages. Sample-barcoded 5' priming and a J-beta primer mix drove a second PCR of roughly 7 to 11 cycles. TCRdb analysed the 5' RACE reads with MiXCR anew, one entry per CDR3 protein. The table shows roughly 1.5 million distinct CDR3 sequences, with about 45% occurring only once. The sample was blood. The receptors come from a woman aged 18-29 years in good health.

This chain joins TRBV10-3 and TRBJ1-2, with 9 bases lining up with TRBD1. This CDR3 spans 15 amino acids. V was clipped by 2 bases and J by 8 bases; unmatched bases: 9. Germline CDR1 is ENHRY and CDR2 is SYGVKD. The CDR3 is CAISETTGGDGGYTF. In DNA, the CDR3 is TGTGCCATCAGTGAGACGACAGGGGGAGATGGCGGCTACACCTTC.

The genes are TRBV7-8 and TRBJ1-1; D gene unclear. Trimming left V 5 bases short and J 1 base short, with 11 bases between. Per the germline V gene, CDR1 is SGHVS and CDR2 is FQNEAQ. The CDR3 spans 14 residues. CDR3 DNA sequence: TGTGCCAGCAGCCCCGCACAGTGGAACACTGAAGCTTTCTTT. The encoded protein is CASSPAQWNTEAFF.

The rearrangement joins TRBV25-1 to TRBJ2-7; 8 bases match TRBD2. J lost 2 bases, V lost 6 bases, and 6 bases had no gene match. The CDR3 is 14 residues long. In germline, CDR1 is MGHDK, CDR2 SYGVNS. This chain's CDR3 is CASRPSGQPYEQYF. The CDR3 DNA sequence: TGTGCCAGCAGACCTAGCGGGCAGCCCTACGAGCAGTACTTC.

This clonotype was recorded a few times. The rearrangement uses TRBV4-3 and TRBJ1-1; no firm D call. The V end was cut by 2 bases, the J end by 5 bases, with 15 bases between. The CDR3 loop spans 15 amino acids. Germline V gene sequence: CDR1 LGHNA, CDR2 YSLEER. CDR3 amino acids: CASSQQSRLGTEAFF. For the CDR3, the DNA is TGCGCCAGCAGCCAACAATCGCGCCTAGGGACTGAAGCTTTCTTT.

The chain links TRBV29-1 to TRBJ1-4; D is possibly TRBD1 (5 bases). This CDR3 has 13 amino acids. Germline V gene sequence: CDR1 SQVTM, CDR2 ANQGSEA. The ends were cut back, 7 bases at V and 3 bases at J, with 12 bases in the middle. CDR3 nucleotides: TGCAGCGGGCGCGGGGGAGCTAATGAAAAACTGTTTTTT. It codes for CSGRGGANEKLFF.

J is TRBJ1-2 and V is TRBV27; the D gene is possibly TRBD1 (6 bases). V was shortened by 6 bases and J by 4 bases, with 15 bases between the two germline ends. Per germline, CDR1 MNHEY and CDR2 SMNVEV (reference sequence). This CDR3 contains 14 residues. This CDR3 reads CASSPAGGTYGYTF. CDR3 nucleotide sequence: TGTGCCAGCAGCCCGGCGGGGGGCACCTATGGCTACACCTTC.

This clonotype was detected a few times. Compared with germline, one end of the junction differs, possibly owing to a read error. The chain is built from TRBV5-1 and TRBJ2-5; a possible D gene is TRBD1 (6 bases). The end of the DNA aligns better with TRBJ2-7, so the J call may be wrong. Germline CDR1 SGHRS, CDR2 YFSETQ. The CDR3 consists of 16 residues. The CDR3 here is CASSLDLTGTSFEQYF. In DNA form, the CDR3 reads TGCGCCAGCAGCTTGGACTTGACCGGGACATCCTTCGAGCAGTACTTC.